This T cell receptor beta chain was captured by sequencing in a study of T-cell reconstitution after alpha-beta-depleted transplantation in children. This clonotype was seen a few times. CDR1 is DFQATT, CDR2 SNEGSKA, per germline (reference sequence). V dropped 0 bases and J dropped 0; count of bases not matched to a gene: 5. This CDR3 region has 16 residues. Researchers prepared the TCRbeta library using unique molecular identifiers, the study reports. TCRdb processed the PCR reads anew with MiXCR; each CDR3 protein has one entry. The sample includes fewer than 550,000 distinct CDR3 sequences, roughly 10% of them seen just once.

The V call is TRBV20-1, the J call TRBJ2-7; 10 nucleotides line up with TRBD2. The TCR sequence derives from a human donor who donated a stem cell graft to a child with acute myeloid leukemia. The material was PBMCs from the stem cell graft donor, obtained from the stem cell graft. CDR3 DNA: TGCAGTGCTAGAGACCCAACTAGCGGGAACTCCTACGAGCAGTACTTC. Translating it yields CSARDPTSGNSYEQYF.